The clone carrying this TCR beta chain was detected a few times. What it binds is unknown. The record originates from a study of early T cells in non-severe SARS-CoV-2 infection. Overall study: The sequenced material was bulk RNA from unsorted whole blood, and its chains were unpaired.

Study-wide findings and caveats: Matching against VDJdb likely underestimated virus-specific expansions, favoring anti-spike CD8.

The CDR3 totals 16 residues. Trimming pared 2 bases from V and 1 base from J, leaving 11 bases between. Per germline, CDR1 SEHNR and CDR2 FQNEAQ (reference sequence). Molecules of cDNA were individually given unique molecular identifiers that were attached to them. TCRdb re-called the 5' RACE reads with MiXCR, one entry per CDR3 protein. Here the sample spans tens of thousands of distinct CDR3 sequences, roughly 6.6% being singletons. The J gene is TRBJ2-2, the V gene TRBV7-9; the D gene is possibly TRBD1 (5 bases). This clonotype was obtained from an adult who was a healthcare worker with PCR-confirmed SARS-CoV-2 infection or an uninfected control (not recorded which). Sequences were obtained from whole blood. As DNA, the CDR3 is TGTGCCAGCAGCTTATCAGGGCCCCTGAACACCGGGGAGCTGTTTTTT. Protein product: CASSLSGPLNTGELFF.